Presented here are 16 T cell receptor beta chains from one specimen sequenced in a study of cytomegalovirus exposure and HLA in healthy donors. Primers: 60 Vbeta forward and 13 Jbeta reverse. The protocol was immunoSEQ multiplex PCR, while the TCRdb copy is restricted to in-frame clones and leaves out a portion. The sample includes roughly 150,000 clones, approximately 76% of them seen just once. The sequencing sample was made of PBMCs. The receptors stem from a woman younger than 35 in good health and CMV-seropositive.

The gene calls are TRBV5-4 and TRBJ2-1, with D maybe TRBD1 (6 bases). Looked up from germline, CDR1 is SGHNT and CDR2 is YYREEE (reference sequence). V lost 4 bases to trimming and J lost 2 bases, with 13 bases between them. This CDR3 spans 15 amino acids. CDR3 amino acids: CASSTTGTTYNEQFF. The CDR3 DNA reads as TGTGCCAGCAGCACAACCGGGACAACCTACAATGAGCAGTTCTTC.

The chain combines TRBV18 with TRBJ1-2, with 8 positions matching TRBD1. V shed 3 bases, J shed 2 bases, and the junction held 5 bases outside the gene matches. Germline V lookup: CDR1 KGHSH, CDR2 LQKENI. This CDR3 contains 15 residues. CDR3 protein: CASSPQGALNYGYTF. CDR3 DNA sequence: TGTGCCAGCTCACCTCAGGGGGCCCTCAACTATGGCTACACCTTC.

CDR3 loop: CASSMSTARGYTF. Written as DNA, the CDR3 is TGTGCCAGTAGTATGTCAACAGCAAGGGGCTACACCTTC. This chain uses TRBV19 with TRBJ1-2; no firm D call. Germline V gene sequence: CDR1 LNHDA, CDR2 SQIVND (reference sequence). The V end lost 3 bases, the J end lost 8 bases, and 13 bases lay between the germline ends. The CDR3 contains 13 residues.

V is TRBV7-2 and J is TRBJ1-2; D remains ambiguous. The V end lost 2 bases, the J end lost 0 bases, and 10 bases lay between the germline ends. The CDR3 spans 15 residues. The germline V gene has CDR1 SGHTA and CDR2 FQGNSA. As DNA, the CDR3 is TGTGCCAGCAGCTTAAGTCTTGAGTCTAACTATGGCTACACCTTC. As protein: CASSLSLESNYGYTF.

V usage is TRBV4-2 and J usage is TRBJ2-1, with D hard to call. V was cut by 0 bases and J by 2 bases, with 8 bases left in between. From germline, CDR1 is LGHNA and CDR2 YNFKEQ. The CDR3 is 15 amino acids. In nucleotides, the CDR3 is TGTGCCAGCAGCCAAGAGGGTAGCACCTACAATGAGCAGTTCTTC. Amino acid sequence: CASSQEGSTYNEQFF.

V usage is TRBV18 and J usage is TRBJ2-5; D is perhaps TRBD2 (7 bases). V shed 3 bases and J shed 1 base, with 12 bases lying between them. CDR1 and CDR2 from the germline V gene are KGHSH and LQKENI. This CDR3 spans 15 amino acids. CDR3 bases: TGTGCCAGCTCACCGAAGGGGGGGGTCCAAGAGACCCAGTACTTC. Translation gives CASSPKGGVQETQYF.

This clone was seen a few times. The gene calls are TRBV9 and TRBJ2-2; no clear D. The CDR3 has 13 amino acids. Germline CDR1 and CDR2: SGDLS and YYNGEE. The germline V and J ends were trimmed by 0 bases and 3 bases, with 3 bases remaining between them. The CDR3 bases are TGTGCCAGCAGCGTAGTATACACCGGGGAGCTGTTTTTT. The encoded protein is CASSVVYTGELFF.

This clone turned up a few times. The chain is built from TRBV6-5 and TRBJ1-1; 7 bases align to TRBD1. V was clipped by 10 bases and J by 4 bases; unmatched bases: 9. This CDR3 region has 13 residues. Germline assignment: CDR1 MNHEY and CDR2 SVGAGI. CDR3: CATYPSGGTEAFF. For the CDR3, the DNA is TGTGCCACCTATCCTTCAGGGGGCACTGAAGCTTTCTTT.

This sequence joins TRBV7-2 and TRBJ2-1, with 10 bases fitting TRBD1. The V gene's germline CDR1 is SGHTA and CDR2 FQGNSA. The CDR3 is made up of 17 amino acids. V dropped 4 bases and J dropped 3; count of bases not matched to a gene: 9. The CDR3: CASSSRTGGVFYNEQFF. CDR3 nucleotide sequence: TGTGCCAGCAGCTCTAGGACAGGGGGAGTATTCTACAATGAGCAGTTCTTC.

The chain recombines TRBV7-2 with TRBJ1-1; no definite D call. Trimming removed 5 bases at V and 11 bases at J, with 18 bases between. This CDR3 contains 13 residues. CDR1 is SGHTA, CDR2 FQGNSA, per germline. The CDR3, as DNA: TGTGCCAGCAGCCTTCAACCGAGGGAGGGCGCTTTCTTT. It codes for CASSLQPREGAFF.

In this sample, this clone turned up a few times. The CDR3 loop reads CAWSPGHNTEAFF. The CDR3 DNA is TGTGCCTGGAGTCCGGGACACAACACTGAAGCTTTCTTT. The chain couples TRBV30 to TRBJ1-1; TRBD1 might be the D (6 bases). V lost 2 bases and J lost 2, with 9 bases in between. Germline V gene data show CDR1 as GTSNPN and CDR2 as SVGIG (reference sequence). The length of the CDR3 is 13 residues.

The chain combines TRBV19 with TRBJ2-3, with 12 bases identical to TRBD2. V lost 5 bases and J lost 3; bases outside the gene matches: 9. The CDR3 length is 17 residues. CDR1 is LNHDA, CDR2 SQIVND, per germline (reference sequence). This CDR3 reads CASSPQGLAGTTDTQYF. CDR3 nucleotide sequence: TGTGCCAGTAGTCCCCAAGGACTAGCGGGGACAACAGATACGCAGTATTTT.

CDR3 DNA sequence: TGTGCCTGGGGGACAGCAAAAGCTTTCTTT. Encoded protein: CAWGTAKAFF. J is TRBJ1-1 and V is TRBV30, with TRBD1 identical over 7 bases. CDR3 length equals 10 residues. The V and J ends lost 5 bases and 9 bases, in that order; junction bases with no gene match: 3. Germline values: CDR1 GTSNPN, CDR2 SVGIG (reference sequence).

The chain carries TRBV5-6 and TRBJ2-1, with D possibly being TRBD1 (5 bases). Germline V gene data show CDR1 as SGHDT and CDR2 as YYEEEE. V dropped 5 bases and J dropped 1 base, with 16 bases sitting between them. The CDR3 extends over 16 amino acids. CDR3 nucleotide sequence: TGTGCCAGCAGACTGTCGCTTGGGGCTTCCTACAATGAGCAGTTCTTC. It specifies CASRLSLGASYNEQFF.

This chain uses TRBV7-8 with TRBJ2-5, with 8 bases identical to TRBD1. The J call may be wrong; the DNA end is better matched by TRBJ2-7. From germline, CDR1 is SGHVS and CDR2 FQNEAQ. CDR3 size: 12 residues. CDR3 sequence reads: CASSRTGTEQYF. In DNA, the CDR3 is TGTGCCAGCAGCCGGACAGGGACCGAGCAGTACTTC.

The CDR3 protein is CASLKLFSYNEQFF. The CDR3 nucleotides read TGTGCCAGTCTAAAGTTATTCTCCTACAATGAGCAGTTCTTC. The chain combines TRBV7-9 with TRBJ2-1; no clear D gene. CDR3 size: 14 residues. Germline CDR1 and CDR2: SEHNR and FQNEAQ (reference sequence). Trimming took off 9 bases at V and 0 bases at J, with 12 bases between the two ends.